Each of the 10 T cell receptor beta chains below was sequenced from the same sample in a study of response to subunit inactivated influenza vaccine. One entry per CDR3 protein results from TCRdb running MiXCR on the RT-PCR reads. The repertoire holds around 750,000 distinct CDR3 sequences, with about 20% as singletons. The starting material was PBMCs from blood, obtained 5 days after vaccination. These receptors all stem from a man in his fifties who received an inactivated influenza vaccine.

This clonotype appeared once. The chain is built from TRBV5-4 and TRBJ2-2; 7 bases are a match to TRBD2. The CDR3 extends over 12 amino acids. From germline, CDR1 is SGHNT and CDR2 YYREEE (reference sequence). CDR3 protein: CAGGSPTGELFF. In DNA, the CDR3 is TGTGCGGGGGGGAGCCCCACCGGGGAGCTGTTTTTT.

The gene calls are TRBV27 and TRBJ2-2; D not resolved. V lost 1 base and J 7 bases, leaving 4 bases between the germline ends. Germline lookup yields CDR1 MNHEY and CDR2 SMNVEV (reference sequence). The CDR3 spans 12 residues. The CDR3 DNA follows: TGTGCCAGCAGTTTATACAGCGGGGAGCTGTTTTTT. It yields the protein CASSLYSGELFF.

The chain has TRBV20-1 and TRBJ2-7; D perhaps matches TRBD2 (6 bases). CDR1 is DFQATT, CDR2 SNEGSKA, per germline (reference sequence). Trimming left V 0 bases short and J 7 bases short, with 22 bases between. The length of the CDR3 is 16 residues. The CDR3 sequence is CSARDPFTSRGGEQYF. In DNA, the CDR3 is TGCAGTGCTAGAGATCCATTTACTAGCAGAGGAGGGGAGCAGTACTTC.

Only a few counts were recorded for this clonotype. The J gene is TRBJ2-7, the V gene TRBV6-1, with 11 bases identical to TRBD1. Germline V gene data show CDR1 as MNHNS and CDR2 as SASEGT. The CDR3 sequence is 13 residues long. V shed 6 bases and J 6 bases; nucleotides not matched to a gene: 4. CDR3 sequence (DNA): TGTGCCAGCAGCGGGACAGGGGGGGTCGAGCAGTACTTC. Translating gives CASSGTGGVEQYF.

This clonotype was recorded a few times. The chain combines TRBV4-3 with TRBJ1-1; D is unclear. CDR3 length: 13 residues. V was trimmed by 0 bases and J by 4 bases, leaving 6 bases between them. Germline assignment: CDR1 LGHNA and CDR2 YSLEER. The CDR3 here is CASSQETPTEAFF. DNA for the CDR3: TGCGCCAGCAGCCAAGAAACCCCCACTGAAGCTTTCTTT.

The gene calls are TRBV20-1 and TRBJ2-1, with D possibly being TRBD2 (7 bases). Trimming stripped 4 bases from V and 8 bases from J, with 18 bases between. CDR3 size: 14 residues. CDR1 is DFQATT, CDR2 SNEGSKA, per germline (reference sequence). The CDR3 sequence is CSATLRGEGYEQFF. The CDR3 region has the DNA TGCAGTGCTACGCTAAGGGGGGAGGGTTATGAGCAGTTCTTC.

This clonotype has only one observation. The chain couples TRBV28 to TRBJ2-1, with D maybe TRBD1 (6 bases). Between the trimmed V and J ends, which lost 6 bases and 4 bases, there was a span of 13 bases. There are 14 residues in the CDR3. Germline CDR1 MDHEN, CDR2 SYDVKM. As DNA, the CDR3 is TGTGCCAGCAGACAGGGCGGAGGATACAATGAGCAGTTCTTC. This encodes CASRQGGGYNEQFF.

In this sample, this clonotype turned up a few times. The CDR3 DNA sequence: TGTGCCAGCAGTGAAGCTTGGACAGGGGACAACGAGCAGTACTTC. Translating it yields CASSEAWTGDNEQYF. The V call is TRBV6-1, the J call TRBJ2-7, with 9 bases identical to TRBD1. CDR1 and CDR2 from the germline V gene are MNHNS and SASEGT. J was trimmed by 5 bases and V by 0 bases; bases with no gene match: 5. CDR3 length equals 15 residues.

The chain links TRBV12-3 or TRBV12-4 to TRBJ2-2; either TRBD1 or TRBD2 may supply D (5 bases each). The CDR3 consists of 14 residues. Trimming removed 6 bases at V and 6 bases at J, with 14 bases between. CDR3 amino acids: CASSTGTYAGELFF. In nucleotides, the CDR3 is TGTGCCAGCAGCACCGGGACCTACGCCGGGGAGCTGTTTTTT.

V gene TRBV12-3 or TRBV12-4 combines with J gene TRBJ2-7; the match to TRBD1 covers 7 bases. V lost 5 bases and J lost 0; bases outside the gene matches: 7. The CDR3 consists of 15 residues. This CDR3 is CASSPGTAGSYEQYF. The CDR3 bases are TGTGCCAGCAGTCCCGGGACAGCCGGCTCCTACGAGCAGTACTTC.